This record concerns one T cell receptor (beta chain) sequence. Its antigen is still unknown. No quality values exist for individual bases; no much larger clone is one base distant. The data are from a study of chemoradiotherapy in HPV16-positive cancers (dated by TCRdb to between 2022 and 2023). Some background on the complete study: Using functional T-cell assays on cells from a couple of HPV16-positive patients, the researchers defined candidate HPV-specific T-cell clones and common TCR motifs. The study set out to ask whether T-cell immunity against the HPV oncoproteins E6 and E7 changes over the course of chemoradiotherapy and whether that immunity affects survival. TCR repertoires from 86 patients with HPV-related cancers were then used to track the candidate HPV-specific TCRs and motifs. Broader findings and caveats from the paper: Expansion of candidate HPV-specific clones and E7-related TCR motifs was observed in the tumor microenvironment during treatment, whereas no such expansion was observed for non-HPV-specific T cells. The functional definition of HPV-specific T cells was derived from only two HPV16-positive patients, and the survival association was reported for HPV16-positive patients. In HPV16-positive patients, expansion of HPV-responsive T cells during chemoradiotherapy was found to be associated with improved recurrence-free survival.

The CDR1 and CDR2 encoded by the germline V gene are SGHTA and FQGNSA. V ends up 5 bases short and J 15 bases short, with an unmatched junction base count of 14. The CDR3 contains 16 residues, cysteine and phenylalanine counted. Solely the CDR3 DNA is kept, with 48 bases framed from the first base. Because repertoires were sampled repeatedly during chemoradiotherapy, clonal expansion in the tumor microenvironment could be followed. Receptor amplification or capture employed the immunoSEQ multiplex PCR assay. Here the immuneACCESS table is served through TCRdb, limited to in-frame sequences with V and J called. Missing clones are a known gap in these copies; in checked studies unresolved V genes cover under half, and the rest lacks a known reason. The sample table shows about 12,000 clones, and around 76% are seen once. The ten largest account for 2.2% of the sample.

This sequence was found in a human donor with HPV-associated anogenital cancer. Sample acquisition took place from a patient who underwent chemoradiotherapy. This sequence uses TRBV7-2 and TRBJ1-6; TRBD1 fits 12 bases in the junction. At the DNA level, the sequence is TGTGCCAGCAGCCCAACCTCCGGGACAGGGGGCTCCCTCCTCCACTTT. This encodes CASSPTSGTGGSLLHF.